Listed below are T cell receptor beta chains from one sample, sequenced in a study of shared clonotypes between healthy human individuals. The table came from immunoSEQ multiplex PCR; TCRdb's copy has only in-frame clones and leaves some out. The sample lists 1,500,000 or so clones, approximately 98.5% occurring once. The material sequenced was naive CD4+ T cells sorted from blood. The receptors were sampled from a man aged 25-45 years in good health. Both conserved end residues are part of each CDR3. A D gene is named only where the DNA matches it firmly. Size values are once, few and many counts, or a class for expanded clones, and some rows have none.

clone_size d_call j_call v_call cdr3_aa cdr3_nt
. TRBD1 TRBJ1-1 TRBV6-5 CASSFREGAMNTEAFF TGTGCCAGCAGTTTCCGAGAGGGGGCGATGAACACTGAAGCTTTCTTT
. . TRBJ2-1 TRBV7-2 CASSFQGYEQFF TGTGCCAGCAGCTTCCAGGGCTATGAGCAGTTCTTC
. . TRBJ2-2 TRBV15 CATSRDLPGELFF TGTGCCACCAGCAGAGATTTGCCCGGGGAGCTGTTTTTT
few . TRBJ2-3 TRBV5-4 CASSLARTSTDTQYF TGTGCCAGCAGCTTGGCTCGGACTAGCACAGATACGCAGTATTTT
. . TRBJ2-7 TRBV7-9 CASSLTGRGEQYF TGTGCCAGCTCCCTGACAGGCCGAGGGGAGCAGTACTTC
once TRBD2 TRBJ2-5 TRBV5-4 CASSLSGSGISETQYF TGTGCCAGCAGCTTGTCAGGTAGCGGGATTTCAGAGACCCAGTACTTC
. TRBD2 TRBJ2-3 TRBV10-3 CAISTLAGSSTDTQYF TGTGCCATCAGTACGCTAGCGGGGAGTAGCACAGATACGCAGTATTTT
. . TRBJ1-3 TRBV11-2 CASSLWLGNLGNTIYF TGTGCCAGCAGCTTATGGTTAGGAAACCTCGGAAACACCATATATTTT
. . TRBJ1-1 TRBV6-5 CASSYTIKTEAFF TGTGCCAGCAGTTACACGATTAAGACTGAAGCTTTCTTT
. . TRBJ1-5 TRBV27 CASRIHASNQPQHF TGTGCCAGCAGGATACATGCTAGCAATCAGCCCCAGCATTTT
. TRBD1 TRBJ2-2 TRBV19 CASSRDSRGYAGELFF TGTGCCAGTAGTAGGGACAGTAGGGGATACGCCGGGGAGCTGTTTTTT
. TRBD1 TRBJ1-4 TRBV4-3 CASSPRPGGIEKLFF TGCGCCAGCAGCCCTCGGCCAGGGGGCATTGAAAAACTGTTTTTT
. . TRBJ2-7 TRBV28 CASFRPETYEQYF TGTGCCAGCTTCAGACCAGAGACGTACGAGCAGTACTTC
. . TRBJ2-7 TRBV6-5 CASRGRGFEQYF TGTGCCAGCAGGGGACGGGGTTTCGAGCAGTACTTC
. TRBD2 TRBJ2-1 TRBV9 CASSLRTVAGYNEQFF TGTGCCAGCAGCCTACGGACGGTAGCGGGCTACAATGAGCAGTTCTTC
. TRBD1 TRBJ1-4 TRBV5-1 CASSGGQGWDEKLFF TGCGCCAGCAGCGGCGGACAGGGGTGGGATGAAAAACTGTTTTTT
. . TRBJ1-5 TRBV30 CAWSVGGGQPQHF TGTGCCTGGAGTGTAGGGGGAGGGCAGCCCCAGCATTTT
. TRBD1 TRBJ2-1 TRBV4-3 CASSRDSYNEQFF TGCGCCAGCAGCAGGGACAGCTACAATGAGCAGTTCTTC
. TRBD1 TRBJ2-1 TRBV19 CASSPGQHEQFF TGTGCCAGTAGTCCGGGACAGCATGAGCAGTTCTTC
. . TRBJ1-2 TRBV28 CASSFGSGNGYTF TGTGCCAGCAGTTTCGGAAGTGGTAATGGCTACACCTTC
. TRBD2 TRBJ2-7 TRBV7-3 CASSPGAGAYEQYF TGTGCCAGCAGCCCGGGAGCGGGAGCCTACGAGCAGTACTTC
. . TRBJ2-7 TRBV28 CASSHRTKTYEQYF TGTGCCAGCAGTCATCGGACTAAAACCTACGAGCAGTACTTC
. TRBD2 TRBJ2-1 TRBV7-6 CASSLVGGQKHNEQFF TGTGCCAGCAGCTTAGTGGGAGGGCAAAAACACAATGAGCAGTTCTTC
. . TRBJ1-5 TRBV5-1 CASSLEAGRNQPQHF TGCGCCAGCAGCTTGGAAGCAGGTCGTAATCAGCCCCAGCATTTT
. . TRBJ2-1 TRBV28 CASSLVAEQFF TGTGCCAGCAGCCTAGTCGCTGAGCAGTTCTTC
. TRBD1 TRBJ1-1 TRBV6-5 CASSHRGTEAFF TGTGCCAGCAGTCACAGGGGAACTGAAGCTTTCTTT
once . TRBJ2-1 TRBV4-3 CASSQDLGGYGRSSYNEQFF TGCGCCAGCAGCCAAGATCTTGGAGGGTATGGGAGAAGCTCCTACAATGAGCAGTTCTTC
. TRBD1 TRBJ2-7 TRBV5-1 CASSFGTGIAYEQYF TGCGCCAGCAGCTTCGGGACAGGGATTGCCTACGAGCAGTACTTC
. . TRBJ2-3 TRBV6-6 CASSFLPDTQYF TGTGCCAGCAGTTTCCTGCCAGATACGCAGTATTTT
. . TRBJ2-7 TRBV6-5 CASRTTGSPTYEQYF TGTGCCAGCAGGACAACAGGGTCGCCTACCTACGAGCAGTACTTC
. . TRBJ1-1 TRBV29-1 CSVGQGGLTEAFF TGCAGCGTTGGTCAGGGAGGTTTAACTGAAGCTTTCTTT
. . TRBJ2-3 TRBV29-1 CSAGADTQYF TGCAGCGCAGGGGCAGATACGCAGTATTTT
. . TRBJ2-1 TRBV5-4 CASTPSVGSYNEQFF TGTGCCAGCACCCCATCGGTCGGCTCCTACAATGAGCAGTTCTTC
. . TRBJ1-2 TRBV11-1 CASGGYGYTF TGTGCCAGCGGTGGCTATGGCTACACCTTC
. TRBD2 TRBJ2-3 TRBV14 CASSQVPSGATVYF TGTGCCAGCAGCCAAGTCCCTAGCGGGGCCACGGTGTATTTT
. . TRBJ2-5 TRBV5-1 CASSLGDGQETQYF TGCGCCAGCAGCTTGGGGGACGGACAAGAGACCCAGTACTTC
. . TRBJ2-7 TRBV9 CASSEEGAPYYEQYF TGTGCCAGCAGCGAGGAGGGGGCCCCGTACTACGAGCAGTACTTC
. . TRBJ2-3 TRBV10-3 CAIGVTGVSTDTQYF TGTGCCATCGGCGTGACAGGCGTTAGCACAGATACGCAGTATTTT
. . TRBJ2-7 TRBV2 CASSVRVLGWEQYF TGTGCCAGCAGCGTCCGGGTCCTGGGCTGGGAGCAGTACTTC
. . TRBJ1-2 TRBV2 CASEGSLLGYTF TGTGCCAGCGAAGGGTCCCTCCTAGGCTACACCTTC
. . TRBJ2-7 TRBV15 CATVGPSYEQYF TGTGCCACGGTGGGTCCCTCCTACGAGCAGTACTTC
. . TRBJ1-1 TRBV18 CASSPGGGGPNTEAFF TGTGCCAGCTCACCGGGGGGCGGAGGCCCGAACACTGAAGCTTTCTTT
. TRBD1 TRBJ2-5 TRBV5-1 CASSPAQGAQETQYF TGCGCCAGCAGCCCGGCACAGGGGGCACAAGAGACCCAGTACTTC
. TRBD1 TRBJ2-3 TRBV5-1 CASNDRGTQYF TGCGCCAGCAACGACAGGGGGACGCAGTATTTT
. . TRBJ2-7 TRBV28 CASSLLTSSYEQYF TGTGCCAGCAGTTTACTCACGTCCTCCTACGAGCAGTACTTC
. . TRBJ2-7 TRBV18 CASSRSPISYEQYF TGTGCCAGCTCACGCAGCCCAATCTCCTACGAGCAGTACTTC
. TRBD2 TRBJ2-3 TRBV28 CASTPSGRVGTQYF TGTGCCAGCACCCCTAGCGGGAGAGTCGGTACGCAGTATTTT
. . TRBJ1-5 TRBV28 CASKSHRYSNQPQHF TGTGCCAGCAAGAGCCACAGATATAGCAATCAGCCCCAGCATTTT
. . TRBJ2-2 TRBV5-1 CASTPPVVGSDTGELFF TGCGCCAGTACTCCCCCCGTTGTCGGGAGTGATACCGGGGAGCTGTTTTTT
. TRBD1 TRBJ1-2 TRBV6-5 CASSGQGYGYTF TGTGCCAGCAGCGGACAGGGGTATGGCTACACCTTC
. . TRBJ2-5 TRBV28 CASSKPGSSLETQYF TGTGCCAGCAGTAAGCCCGGATCGAGTCTGGAGACCCAGTACTTC
. TRBD2 TRBJ2-3 TRBV10-1 CASSESTGGLAGADTQYF TGCGCCAGCAGTGAGTCGACTGGGGGTCTAGCGGGAGCAGATACGCAGTATTTT
. TRBD2 TRBJ2-1 TRBV11-2 CASSPLPTGRARHEQFF TGTGCCAGCAGCCCACTCCCTACCGGGAGGGCAAGACATGAGCAGTTCTTC
. . TRBJ2-1 TRBV30 CAWSKLGGTYNEQFF TGTGCCTGGAGCAAACTGGGTGGAACCTACAATGAGCAGTTCTTC
. . TRBJ1-1 TRBV7-9 CAIGPVGEAFF TGTGCCATCGGCCCTGTGGGAGAAGCTTTCTTT